This T cell receptor (beta chain) was sequenced for a study of blood T cells in healthy people across ages. The V and J ends lost 0 bases and 6 bases respectively, with 14 bases between them. Germline V gene data show CDR1 as DFQATT and CDR2 as SNEGSKA (reference sequence). The CDR3 loop spans 14 amino acids. This clonotype was recorded a few times. Sample-barcoded 5' priming and a J-beta primer mix drove a second PCR of roughly 7 to 11 cycles. MiXCR was run by TCRdb on the 5' RACE reads, yielding one entry per CDR3 protein. This sample carries 750,000 to 950,000 distinct CDR3 sequences, roughly 28% of them seen once, and the ten largest clones take more than 8.5%. In addition, the sample was reused for a study of T cells of mothers and their children.

The sequenced sample was blood. This TCR came from a woman aged 40 to 55 in good health. The V and J genes are TRBV20-1 and TRBJ1-2; possible D gene TRBD1, 5 bases. CDR3 residues: CSARDRMGQDGYTF. The CDR3 nucleotides read TGCAGTGCTAGAGATCGCATGGGGCAGGATGGCTACACCTTC.